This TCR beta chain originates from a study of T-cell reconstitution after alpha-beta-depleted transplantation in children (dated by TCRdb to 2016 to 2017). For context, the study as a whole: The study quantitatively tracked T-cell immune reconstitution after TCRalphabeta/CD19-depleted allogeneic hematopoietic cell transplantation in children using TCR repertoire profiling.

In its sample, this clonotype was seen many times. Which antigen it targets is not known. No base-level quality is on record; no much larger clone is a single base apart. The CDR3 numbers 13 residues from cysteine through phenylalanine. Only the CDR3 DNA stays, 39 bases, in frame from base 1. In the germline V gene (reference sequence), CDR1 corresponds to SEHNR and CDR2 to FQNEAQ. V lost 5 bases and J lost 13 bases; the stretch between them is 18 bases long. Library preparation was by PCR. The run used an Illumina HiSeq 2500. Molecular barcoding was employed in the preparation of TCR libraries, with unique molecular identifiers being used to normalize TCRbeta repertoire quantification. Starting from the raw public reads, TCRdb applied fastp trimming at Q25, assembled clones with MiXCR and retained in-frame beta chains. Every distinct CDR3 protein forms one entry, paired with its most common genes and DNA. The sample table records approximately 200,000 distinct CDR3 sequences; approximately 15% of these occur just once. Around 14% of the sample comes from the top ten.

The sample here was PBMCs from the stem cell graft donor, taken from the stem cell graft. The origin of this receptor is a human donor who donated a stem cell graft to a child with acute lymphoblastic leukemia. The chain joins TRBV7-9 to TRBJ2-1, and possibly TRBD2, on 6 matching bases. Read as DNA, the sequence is TGTGCCAGCAGCCCCGAGCGACTAGTCTATCAGTTCTTC. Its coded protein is CASSPERLVYQFF.